The clone carrying this T cell receptor beta chain was counted only a few times. Its antigen is as yet unknown. Measured with immunoSEQ multiplex PCR; TCRdb has only the in-frame clones, and not every one. This table holds fewer than 40,000 clones, roughly 65% found once. From germline, CDR1 is SGHTA and CDR2 FQGNSA. Trimming left V 0 bases short and J 1 base short, with 7 bases between. The CDR3 totals 14 residues. This specimen comes from a study of cytotoxic CD8 clonotypes in ibrutinib-treated CLL. General observations from the study: There were few public clonotypes, and on treatment they contracted or stayed stable. Age-matched healthy donor levels were exceeded by baseline clonality, which tracked circulating CD8+ T-cell counts. Clonality increased at ibrutinib response, then returned toward baseline at progression.

The rearrangement uses TRBV7-2 and TRBJ2-7, with D possibly being TRBD2 (5 bases). Sequencing used PBMCs, obtained at disease progression, from a patient treated with ibrutinib. The receptor comes from a human donor with chronic lymphocytic leukemia. This CDR3 is CASSLALVSYEQYF. CDR3 DNA sequence: TGTGCCAGCAGCTTAGCACTAGTTTCCTACGAGCAGTACTTC.